The 16 T cell receptor beta chains reported below all come from one sample, sequenced in a study of blood T cell repertoires in COVID-19 (TCRdb year 2020). The library was made by the immunoSEQ multiplex PCR assay. This immuneACCESS table, as held by TCRdb, lists in-frame sequences with V and J called but not all clones. Of the missing ones, under half trace to an unresolved V gene in checked studies; the others have no known cause. Here the sample has 86,000 or so clones; 79% occur a single time. Approximately 11% of the sample comes from the top ten. Specimen: peripheral blood. The receptors shown here come from a man between 65 and 80 years old with acute or convalescent COVID-19.

This rearrangement joins TRBV14 to TRBJ1-2, with D maybe TRBD1 (5 bases). Germline CDR1 is SGHDN and CDR2 is FVKESK. This CDR3 contains 12 residues. The germline V and J ends were trimmed by 3 bases and 8 bases, with 10 bases remaining between them. The CDR3 protein is CASSQRGQGYTF. CDR3 DNA sequence: TGTGCCAGCAGCCAGCGGGGCCAGGGCTACACCTTC.

The chain has TRBV12-2 and TRBJ2-5; the D call in the table, TRBD2, was not verified against the DNA. TRBV12-2 constitutes a pseudogene. The CDR3 spans 14 residues. The chain's CDR3 is CASRLGLGVETQYF. DNA of the CDR3: TGTGCAAGTCGCTTAGGCCTCGGGGTAGAGACCCAGTACTTC.

CDR3: CASSLVGLHYEQYF. The CDR3 DNA reads as TGTGCCAGCAGCTTGGTGGGGCTGCACTACGAGCAGTACTTC. J is TRBJ2-7 and V is TRBV7-9; a weak D match, TRBD1 (5 bases). The V gene lost 3 bases and the J gene lost 3 bases, with 12 bases spanning the gap. CDR1 and CDR2 from the germline V gene are SEHNR and FQNEAQ (reference sequence). This CDR3 spans 14 amino acids.

The chain links TRBV19 to TRBJ2-3, with a tentative D call TRBD1 (5 bases). V lost 0 bases and J lost 0, with 13 bases in between. Germline values: CDR1 LNHDA, CDR2 SQIVND (reference sequence). This CDR3 contains 17 residues. CDR3 in DNA: TGTGCCAGTAGTATAGACACAGGACACATTAGCACAGATACGCAGTATTTT. It is translated as CASSIDTGHISTDTQYF.

V usage is TRBV19 and J usage is TRBJ1-2, with D possibly being TRBD1 (5 bases). The CDR3 length is 14 residues. Germline loops: CDR1 LNHDA, CDR2 SQIVND (reference sequence). V gave up 5 bases and J gave up 7 bases, with 17 bases separating them. CDR3 amino acids: CASSPDRLGGGYTF. The CDR3 DNA reads TGTGCCAGTAGTCCCGACCGGCTGGGGGGTGGCTACACCTTC.

The chain employs TRBV6-8 and TRBJ2-1; 8 bases are shared with TRBD2. V lost 7 bases to trimming and J lost 5 bases; unmatched junction nucleotides: 4. The CDR3 sequence is 13 residues long. Germline V CDR1 and CDR2: MNHGY, SAAAGT. The CDR3 loop reads CASIRGGNNEQFF. The CDR3 DNA reads TGTGCCAGCATCCGGGGGGGGAACAATGAGCAGTTCTTC.

The V gene is TRBV19, the J gene TRBJ1-1; 7 bases are shared with TRBD1. The germline CDR1 and CDR2 sequences are LNHDA and SQIVND (reference sequence). With 5 bases clipped from V and 1 base from J, the junction kept 4 bases outside the gene matches. This CDR3 has 14 amino acids. The CDR3 sequence: CASSEQGTNTEAFF. CDR3 in DNA: TGTGCCAGTAGTGAACAGGGGACGAACACTGAAGCTTTCTTT.

The chain has TRBV11-2 and TRBJ2-1; 11 nucleotides match TRBD2. Germline V gene data show CDR1 as SGHAT and CDR2 as FQNNGV. Trimming cost V 6 bases and J 4 bases; bases outside gene matches: 5. The CDR3 sequence is 15 residues long. DNA for the CDR3: TGTGCCAGCAGTTGGACTAGCGGGCCGTACAATGAGCAGTTCTTC. This translates into CASSWTSGPYNEQFF.

V usage is TRBV15 and J usage is TRBJ1-6, with 9 bases that match TRBD1. Trimming removed 1 base from V and 9 bases from J; junction bases left unmatched: 4. CDR1 and CDR2 from the germline V gene are LNHNV and YYDKDF (reference sequence). This CDR3 is 15 amino acids long. The CDR3 region has the DNA TGTGCCACCAGCAGAGGGGACAGGGAGTCTTCACCCCTCCACTTT. This sequence encodes CATSRGDRESSPLHF.

The V and J genes are TRBV29-1 and TRBJ2-5; D is possibly TRBD1 (5 bases). Germline lookup yields CDR1 SQVTM and CDR2 ANQGSEA. Trimming removed 1 base from V and 8 bases from J, with 8 bases in between. CDR3 size: 11 residues. CDR3 in amino acids: CSVEVQGTQYF. CDR3 sequence (DNA): TGCAGCGTTGAAGTGCAGGGAACCCAGTACTTC. Variable domain in full (rest from reference TRBV29-1 and TRBJ2-5): SAVISQKPSRDICQRGTSLTIQCQVDSQVTMMFWYRQQPGQSLTLIATANQGSEATYESGFVIDKFPISRPNLTFSTLTVSNMSPEDSSIYLCSVEVQGTQYFGPGTRLLVL.

The CDR3: CASSRSRREQYV. CDR3 nucleotide sequence: TGTGCCAGCAGCCGTTCCAGGCGCGAGCAGTACGTC. This chain uses TRBV28 with TRBJ2-7, with no clear D. Germline CDR1 is MDHEN and CDR2 is SYDVKM. V shed 6 bases and J shed 6 bases, with 12 bases lying between them. CDR3 length equals 12 residues.

This chain connects TRBV3-1 (or the pseudogene TRBV3-2) to TRBJ1-6; possible D gene TRBD1, 6 bases. Germline V lookup: CDR1 LGHDT, CDR2 YNNKEL (reference sequence). V shed 3 bases and J shed 9 bases, with 9 bases lying between them. There are 13 residues in the CDR3. CDR3 nucleotide sequence: TGTGCCAGCAGCCAGGGGGCAAGTTCACCCCTCCACTTT. Residues: CASSQGASSPLHF.

The gene calls are TRBV24-1 and TRBJ2-1; TRBD1 matches at 8 bases. The CDR3 is 16 residues long. Germline V lookup: CDR1 KGHDR, CDR2 SFDVKD. Trimming took 3 bases from V and 3 from J; bases not matched to a gene: 6. The CDR3 region is CATSDGRTGHYNEQFF. The CDR3 DNA follows: TGTGCCACCAGTGATGGGAGGACAGGGCACTACAATGAGCAGTTCTTC.

CDR3 region: CASSLGDWYNEQFF. In DNA form, the CDR3 reads TGTGCCAGCAGTTTAGGGGACTGGTACAATGAGCAGTTCTTC. The chain uses TRBV28 and TRBJ2-1; possibly TRBD2 for D (6 bases). Trimming stripped 2 bases from V and 4 bases from J, with 9 bases between. Germline loops: CDR1 MDHEN, CDR2 SYDVKM. The length of the CDR3 is 14 residues.

V is TRBV5-1 and J is TRBJ2-7; D unclear. Germline V gives CDR1 SGHRS, CDR2 YFSETQ. The CDR3 length is 13 residues. With 0 bases removed from V and 0 bases from J, the gap between germline ends came to 4 bases. CDR3 amino acids: CASSLGSSYEQYF. The CDR3, as DNA: TGCGCCAGCAGCTTGGGCAGCTCCTACGAGCAGTACTTC.

This sequence joins TRBV3-1 (or the pseudogene TRBV3-2) and TRBJ2-1, with TRBD1 matching over 9 bases. The CDR3 consists of 14 residues. J lost 8 bases, V lost 6 bases, and 8 bases had no gene match. CDR1 and CDR2 from the germline V gene are LGHDT and YNNKEL (reference sequence). This CDR3 is CASRPTGGGDEQFF. The CDR3 DNA reads as TGTGCCAGCAGACCGACAGGGGGAGGGGATGAGCAGTTCTTC.